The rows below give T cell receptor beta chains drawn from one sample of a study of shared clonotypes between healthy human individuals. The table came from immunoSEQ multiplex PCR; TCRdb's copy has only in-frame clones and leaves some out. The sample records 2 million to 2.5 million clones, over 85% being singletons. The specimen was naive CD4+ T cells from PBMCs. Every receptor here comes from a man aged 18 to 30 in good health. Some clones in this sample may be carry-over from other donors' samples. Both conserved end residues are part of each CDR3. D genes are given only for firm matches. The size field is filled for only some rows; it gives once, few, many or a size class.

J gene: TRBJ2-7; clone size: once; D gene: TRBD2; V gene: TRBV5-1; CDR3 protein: CASSLSGGFLYEQYF; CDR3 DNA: TGCGCCAGCAGCTTGTCCGGGGGGTTTCTCTACGAGCAGTACTTC
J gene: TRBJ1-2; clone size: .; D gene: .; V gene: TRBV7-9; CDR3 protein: CASSELGHFLNYGYTF; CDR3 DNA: TGTGCCAGCAGCGAATTAGGACATTTCCTTAACTATGGCTACACCTTC
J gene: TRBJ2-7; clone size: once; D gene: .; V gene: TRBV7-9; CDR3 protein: CASSLAQGAGTQMYEQYF; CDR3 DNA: TGTGCCAGCAGCTTAGCGCAGGGAGCCGGGACACAAATGTACGAGCAGTACTTC
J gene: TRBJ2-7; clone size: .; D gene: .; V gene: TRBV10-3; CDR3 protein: CAISGQIGEGEQYF; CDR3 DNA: TGTGCCATCAGTGGACAAATAGGTGAGGGCGAGCAGTACTTC
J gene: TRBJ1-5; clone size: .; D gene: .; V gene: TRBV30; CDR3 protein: CAWSVALNQPQHF; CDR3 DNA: TGTGCCTGGAGTGTTGCCTTGAATCAGCCCCAGCATTTT
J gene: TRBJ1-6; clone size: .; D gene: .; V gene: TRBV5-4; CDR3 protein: CASSPRANNSPLHF; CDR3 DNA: TGTGCCAGCAGCCCCCGGGCCAATAATTCACCCCTCCACTTT
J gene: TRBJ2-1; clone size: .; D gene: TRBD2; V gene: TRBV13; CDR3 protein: CASSSPRLAGVNNEQFF; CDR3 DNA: TGTGCCAGCAGCTCCCCTAGGCTAGCGGGAGTTAACAATGAGCAGTTCTTC
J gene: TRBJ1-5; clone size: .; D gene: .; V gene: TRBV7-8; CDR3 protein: CASRGLYSNQPQHF; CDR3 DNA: TGTGCCAGCAGGGGACTTTATAGCAATCAGCCCCAGCATTTT
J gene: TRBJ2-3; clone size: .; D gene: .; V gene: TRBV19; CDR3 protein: CASSSADTQYF; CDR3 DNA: TGTGCCAGTAGTTCGGCAGATACGCAGTATTTT
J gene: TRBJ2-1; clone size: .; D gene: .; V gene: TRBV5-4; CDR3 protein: CASTLEGRLDEQFF; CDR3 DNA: TGTGCCAGCACCTTGGAGGGAAGACTGGATGAGCAGTTCTTC
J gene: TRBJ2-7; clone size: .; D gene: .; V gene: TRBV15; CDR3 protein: CATSRDKSKHYEQYF; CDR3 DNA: TGTGCCACCAGCAGAGATAAGAGCAAGCACTACGAGCAGTACTTC